One and the same sample provided the 7 T cell receptor beta chains below, sequenced in a study of T cells in Graves' hyperthyroidism and ophthalmopathy (dated by TCRdb to the late 2010s). Library generation was performed with multiplex PCR. Sequencing was carried out with an Illumina HiSeq 2000. The TCR beta CDR3 regions were amplified from RNA transcripts. For the first round of RT-PCR on the TCR CDR3, the HTBI primer set was used together with the Qiagen OneStep RT-PCR kit. The public reads were reprocessed in TCRdb via fastp at Q25 and MiXCR, keeping in-frame beta chains. Records with the same CDR3 protein are collapsed into one entry carrying the most frequent genes and DNA. The table for this sample lists about 640,000 distinct CDR3 sequences; 20% to 25% of them were counted only once. The ten largest clonotypes hold under 35% of the sample. The specimen sequenced was blood. Receptors were obtained from a man younger than 40 with Graves' ophthalmopathy.

V gene TRBV6-1 combines with J gene TRBJ1-5; 11 bases are shared with TRBD1. With 5 bases clipped from V and 2 bases from J, the junction kept 11 bases outside the gene matches. Germline V CDR1 and CDR2: MNHNS, SASEGT. The CDR3 runs 18 residues. The CDR3 reads CASSSGQGGPLGNQPQHF. The CDR3 coding sequence is TGTGCCAGCAGTTCGGGACAGGGGGGCCCTTTGGGCAATCAGCCCCAGCATTTT.

The chain joins TRBV6-5 to TRBJ2-3; D is unresolved. CDR3 length: 16 residues. Trimming removed 0 bases at V and 0 bases at J, with 10 bases between. Germline lookup yields CDR1 MNHEY and CDR2 SVGAGI. CDR3 DNA: TGTGCCAGCAGTTACTCTAGGCACCTCAGCACAGATACGCAGTATTTT. Translating gives CASSYSRHLSTDTQYF.

This chain joins TRBV10-3 and TRBJ2-7; tentatively, D is TRBD1 (6 bases). Per germline, CDR1 ENHRY and CDR2 SYGVKD. Trimming removed 0 bases from V and 4 bases from J, with 10 bases in between. The CDR3 sequence is 14 residues long. CDR3 DNA: TGTGCCATCAGTGAGTCCCAGGGGTGGTACGAGCAGTACTTC. It specifies CAISESQGWYEQYF.

In this sample, this clonotype turned up many times. The rearrangement uses TRBV18 and TRBJ2-3, with D possibly TRBD2 on 5 matching bases. This CDR3 spans 14 amino acids. Germline lookup yields CDR1 KGHSH and CDR2 LQKENI. V lost 4 bases, J lost 6 bases, and 14 bases lay in between. The CDR3 DNA sequence: TGTGCCAGCTCACACGGTTCAGAGCGGGATACGCAGTATTTT. Amino acid sequence: CASSHGSERDTQYF.

V is TRBV18 and J is TRBJ2-1; D is unresolved. The V gene lost 2 bases and the J gene lost 4 bases, with 9 bases spanning the gap. CDR3 length equals 14 residues. Per the germline V gene, CDR1 is KGHSH and CDR2 is LQKENI. CDR3 nucleotide sequence: TGTGCCAGCTCACCAGGGCTTTCTTACAATGAGCAGTTCTTC. Translated, it gives CASSPGLSYNEQFF.

V gene TRBV7-2 combines with J gene TRBJ2-3; the D gene is possibly TRBD2 (6 bases). From germline, CDR1 is SGHTA and CDR2 FQGNSA. Trimming stripped 3 bases from V and 0 bases from J, with 19 bases between. The CDR3 has 18 residues. In DNA, the CDR3 is TGTGCCAGCAGCTTGACTAGTGTCCTGCCCTTTAGCACAGATACGCAGTATTTT. This sequence encodes CASSLTSVLPFSTDTQYF.

As regards this clonotype: A read error may account for a junction end that differs from germline. The chain combines TRBV6-9 with TRBJ2-5, with no clear D. Germline CDR1 and CDR2: MNHGY and SVAAGI. There are 13 residues in the CDR3. The CDR3 region is CASSSTAQVTQYF. DNA for the CDR3: TGTGCCAGCAGTTCTACTGCCCAAGTGACCCAGTACTTC.